Described below is a single T cell receptor beta chain sequence and its context. Peripheral blood came from all dose cohorts at three timepoints. The source of the sample is a study of OX40 agonist ivuxolimab in advanced cancers. The overall study: Three patients had partial responses: one hepatocellular carcinoma, two cutaneous melanoma.

Some clones are missing from TCRdb's copy, which holds only in-frame ones; the method was immunoSEQ multiplex PCR. The table lists tens of thousands of clones, 87% of them singletons. Between the trimmed V and J ends, which lost 2 bases and 4 bases, there was a span of 14 bases. Germline V gene sequence: CDR1 KGHSH, CDR2 LQKENI. The CDR3 covers 15 residues. This clonotype was obtained from an adult with an advanced solid tumor such as melanoma, head and neck, liver or kidney cancer. The J gene is TRBJ1-2, the V gene TRBV18; D gene unclear. This specimen was CD4+ or CD8+ T cells sorted from blood, taken in a trial of the OX40 agonist ivuxolimab. The CDR3, as DNA: TGTGCCAGCTCACCAGACGTCATCGCCCCCTATGGCTACACCTTC. Its translation is CASSPDVIAPYGYTF.